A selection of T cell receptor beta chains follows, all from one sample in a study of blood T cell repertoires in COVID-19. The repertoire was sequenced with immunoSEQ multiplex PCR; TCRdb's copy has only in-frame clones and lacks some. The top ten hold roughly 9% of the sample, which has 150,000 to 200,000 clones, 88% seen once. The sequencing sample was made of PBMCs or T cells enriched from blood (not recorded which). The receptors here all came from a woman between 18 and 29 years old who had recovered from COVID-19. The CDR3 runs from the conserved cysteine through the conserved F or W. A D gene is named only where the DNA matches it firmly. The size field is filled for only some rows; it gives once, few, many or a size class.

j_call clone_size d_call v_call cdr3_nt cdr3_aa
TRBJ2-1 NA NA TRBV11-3 TGTGCCAGCAGCCCTGACAGGACCAATGAGCAGTTCTTC CASSPDRTNEQFF
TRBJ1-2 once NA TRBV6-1 TGTGCCAGCAGTGAAGTGGCGGGTGGCTACACCTTC CASSEVAGGYTF
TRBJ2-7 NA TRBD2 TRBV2 TGTGCCACCACCCCGGGGGGAAGCAAGTGGTACGAGCAGTACTTC CATTPGGSKWYEQYF
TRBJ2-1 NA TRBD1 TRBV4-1 TGCGCCAGCAGCCGTTCTCAACCCGGGACAGGCAACAATGAGCAGTTCTTC CASSRSQPGTGNNEQFF
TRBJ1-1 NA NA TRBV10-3 TGTGCCATCAGCAAGACAGAGTCGAACACTGAAGCTTTCTTT CAISKTESNTEAFF
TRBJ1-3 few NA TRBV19 TGTGCCAGTAGTATCCCGGGGAGCCCTGGAAACACCATATATTTT CASSIPGSPGNTIYF
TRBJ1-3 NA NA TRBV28 TGTGCCACCGAAGACGGGGTTTCTGGAAACACCATATATTTT CATEDGVSGNTIYF
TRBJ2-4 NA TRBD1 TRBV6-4 TGTGCCAGCAGTCGCTCACCGGGACAGGGCCCCGAGTACTTC CASSRSPGQGPEYF
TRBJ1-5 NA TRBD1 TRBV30 TGTGCCTGGCGCGCGGGAATGGGACAGGGTGGCAATCAGCCCCAGCATTTT CAWRAGMGQGGNQPQHF
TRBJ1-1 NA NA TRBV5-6 TGTGCCAGCAGCTATATAAACACTGAAGCTTTCTTT CASSYINTEAFF
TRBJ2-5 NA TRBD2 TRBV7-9 TGTGCCAGCAGCAACGACAAAGGGACTAGCGGGATAGAGACCCAGTACTTC CASSNDKGTSGIETQYF
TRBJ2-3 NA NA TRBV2 TGTGCCAGCAGCGAGCGGTCTAGCACAGATACGCAGTATTTT CASSERSSTDTQYF
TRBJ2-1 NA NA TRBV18 TGTGCCAGCTCACCATTCAGGGCCCCCTCCTACAATGAGCAGTTCTTC CASSPFRAPSYNEQFF
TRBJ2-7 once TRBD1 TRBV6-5 TGTGCCAGCAGTCGACAGGGTAGGCTCGGGCAGTACTTC CASSRQGRLGQYF
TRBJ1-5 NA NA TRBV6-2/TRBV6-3 TGTGCCAGCAGTTACATGGCAGGGACTGGTCAGCCCCAGCATTTT CASSYMAGTGQPQHF
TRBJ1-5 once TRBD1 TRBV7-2 TGTGCCAGCAGCTTAACAGGGGGCGCGAGCAATCAGCCCCAGCATTTT CASSLTGGASNQPQHF
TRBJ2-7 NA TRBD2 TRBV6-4 TGTGCCAGTCCGGGACTAGTCGACGAGCAGTACTTC CASPGLVDEQYF
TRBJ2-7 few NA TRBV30 TGTGCCTGGAGCCCTGTTCAGGGAAGGAGTTGGCCCTACGAGCAGTACTTC CAWSPVQGRSWPYEQYF
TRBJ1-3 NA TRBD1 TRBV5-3 TGTGCCAGTCCCGGGACAGGGCACTCTGGAAACACCATATATTTT CASPGTGHSGNTIYF
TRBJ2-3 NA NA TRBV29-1 TGCAGCGTCGAGGGTGCGGGAATCACAGATACGCAGTATTTT CSVEGAGITDTQYF
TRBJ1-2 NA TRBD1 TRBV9 TGTGCCAGCAGCGTAGGTCTAGGGGACAGATACTTTAACTATGGCTACACCTTC CASSVGLGDRYFNYGYTF
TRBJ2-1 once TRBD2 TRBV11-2 TGTGCCAGCAGCTTGGGACTAGGGCAGTTCTTC CASSLGLGQFF
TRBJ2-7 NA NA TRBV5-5 TGTGGGTCGACGGGGGAAAACTACGAGCAGTACTTC CGSTGENYEQYF
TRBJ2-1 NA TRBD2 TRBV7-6 TGTGCCAGCAGCAAGGGACTAGCGGAGTACTACAATGAGCAGTTCTTC CASSKGLAEYYNEQFF
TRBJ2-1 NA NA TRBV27 TGTGCCAGCAGAGTAGAGTCTTACCTTTACAATGAGCAGTTCTTC CASRVESYLYNEQFF
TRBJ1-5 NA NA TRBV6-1 TGTGCCAGCAGTGAATTCGGGGGTGGGCAGCCCCAGCATTTT CASSEFGGGQPQHF
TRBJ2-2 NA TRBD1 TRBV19 TGTGCCGGTGGATGGGGGACAGGGATGTGGGACACCGGGGAGCTGTTTTTT CAGGWGTGMWDTGELFF
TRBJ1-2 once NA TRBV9 TGTGCCAGCACCTCGGGGGGGGATAGCTACACCTTC CASTSGGDSYTF
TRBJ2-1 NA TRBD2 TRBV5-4 TGTGCCAGCAGCTTGTTAGGACTAGCGGGACGGTACAATGAGCAGTTCTTC CASSLLGLAGRYNEQFF
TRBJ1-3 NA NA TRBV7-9 TGTGCCAGCAGTCCTCAGCAGGGCGCCGGAAACACCATATATTTT CASSPQQGAGNTIYF
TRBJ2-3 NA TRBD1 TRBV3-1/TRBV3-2 TGTGCCAGCAGCCGAATAGCAGGGGGCGCGACAGATACGCAGTATTTT CASSRIAGGATDTQYF
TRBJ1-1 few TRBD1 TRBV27 TGTGCCAGCAGTTTGCGGACAGGTCCCTCCACTGAAGCTTTCTTT CASSLRTGPSTEAFF
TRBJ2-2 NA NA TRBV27 TGTGCCAGCAGTTTGAATGCGCACGGGGAGCTGTTTTTT CASSLNAHGELFF
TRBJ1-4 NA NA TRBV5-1 TGCGCCAGCAGCTTGGCGGGGGGAAGCAATGAAAAACTGTTTTTT CASSLAGGSNEKLFF
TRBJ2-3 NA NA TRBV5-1 TGCGCCAGCAGCTGGCGACAGGATAGTACAGATACGCAGTATTTT CASSWRQDSTDTQYF
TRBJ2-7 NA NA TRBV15 TGTGCCACCAGCACCCCACGGGGGGCCACCTACGAGCAGTACTTC CATSTPRGATYEQYF
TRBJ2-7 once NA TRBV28 TGTGCCAGCAGCCCCGACAGCCGATCCTACGAGCAGTACTTC CASSPDSRSYEQYF
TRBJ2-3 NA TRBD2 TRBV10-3 TGTGCCATCAGTGAAACTAGCGGGGATCTGGATACGCAGTATTTT CAISETSGDLDTQYF
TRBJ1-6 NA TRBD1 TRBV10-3 TGTGCCACCACGACAGGGGAAGGGAATTCACCCCTCCACTTT CATTTGEGNSPLHF
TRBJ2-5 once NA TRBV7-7 TGTGCTAGCAGCCGTGACAGGCAAGAGACCCAGTACTTC CASSRDRQETQYF
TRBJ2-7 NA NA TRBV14 TGTGCCAGCAGCCAAGATCCACCAGGCTCCTACGAGCAGTACTTC CASSQDPPGSYEQYF
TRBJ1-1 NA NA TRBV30 TGTGCCTGGAGTGTGGTAGGCGGCATGAACACTGAAGCTTTCTTT CAWSVVGGMNTEAFF
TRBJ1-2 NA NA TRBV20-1 TGCAGTGCTTTGGACAGCCCTGGCTACACCTTC CSALDSPGYTF
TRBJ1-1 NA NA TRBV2 TGTGCCAGCAGTGAAGAAGAGGGGGGGGTGTTCATGAACACTGAAGCTTTCTTT CASSEEEGGVFMNTEAFF
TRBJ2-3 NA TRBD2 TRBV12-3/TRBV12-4 TGTGCCAGCAGTTTAAATCGCGGGACTAGACTTTATTTT CASSLNRGTRLYF
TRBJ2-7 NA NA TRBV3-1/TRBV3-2 TGTGCCAGCACCCGGGGGTACGAGCAGTACTTC CASTRGYEQYF
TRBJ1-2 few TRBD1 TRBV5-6 TGTGCCAGCAGCTCAGGGGGCAGGAACTATGGCTACACCTTC CASSSGGRNYGYTF
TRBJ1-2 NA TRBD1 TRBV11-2 TGTGCCAGCAGCTCGACAGGGGGCAGTTTTAACTATGGCTACACCTTC CASSSTGGSFNYGYTF
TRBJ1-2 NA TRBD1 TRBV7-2 TGTGCCAGCAGCCCCACGACAGGGAACAACTATGGCTACACCTTC CASSPTTGNNYGYTF
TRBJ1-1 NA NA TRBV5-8 TGTGCCAGCACCCCTCGTGAGGACACTGAAGCTTTCTTT CASTPREDTEAFF
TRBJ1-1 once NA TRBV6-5 TGTGCCAGCAGTCAGACTGGGAGTAACACTGAAGCTTTCTTT CASSQTGSNTEAFF